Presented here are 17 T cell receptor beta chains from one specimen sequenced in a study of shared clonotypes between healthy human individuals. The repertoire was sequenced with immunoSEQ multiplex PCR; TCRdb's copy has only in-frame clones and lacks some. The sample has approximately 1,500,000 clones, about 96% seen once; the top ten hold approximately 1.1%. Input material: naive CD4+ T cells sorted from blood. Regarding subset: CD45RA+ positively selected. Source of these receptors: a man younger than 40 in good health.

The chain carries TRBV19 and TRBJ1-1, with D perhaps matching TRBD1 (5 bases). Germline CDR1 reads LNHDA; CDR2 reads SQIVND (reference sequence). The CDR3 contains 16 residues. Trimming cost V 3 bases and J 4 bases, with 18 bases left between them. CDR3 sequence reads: CASSIAGWQGGTEAFF. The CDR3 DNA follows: TGTGCCAGTAGTATCGCGGGGTGGCAGGGAGGCACTGAAGCTTTCTTT.

CDR3 nucleotides: TGTGCCAGCAGAGGGTTGTCCGAAAAACTGTTTTTT. It is translated as CASRGLSEKLFF. The chain uses TRBV2 and TRBJ1-4; D call uncertain. V lost 6 bases and J lost 8, with 10 bases in between. Germline-derived CDR1 and CDR2 are SNHLY and FYNNEI. The CDR3 is made up of 12 amino acids.

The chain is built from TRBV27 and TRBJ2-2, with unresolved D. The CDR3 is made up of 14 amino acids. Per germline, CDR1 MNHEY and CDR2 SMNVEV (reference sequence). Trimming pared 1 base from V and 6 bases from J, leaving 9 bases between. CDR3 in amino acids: CASSLFVWAGELFF. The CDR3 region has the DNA TGTGCCAGCAGTTTATTCGTTTGGGCCGGGGAGCTGTTTTTT.

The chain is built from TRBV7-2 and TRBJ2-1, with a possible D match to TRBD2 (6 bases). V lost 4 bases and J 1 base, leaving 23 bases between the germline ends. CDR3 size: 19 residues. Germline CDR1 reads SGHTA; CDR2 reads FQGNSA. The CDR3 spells CASSSSIIALRGSYNEQFF. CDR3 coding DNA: TGTGCCAGCAGCTCCAGTATCATAGCCCTGCGGGGTTCCTACAATGAGCAGTTCTTC.

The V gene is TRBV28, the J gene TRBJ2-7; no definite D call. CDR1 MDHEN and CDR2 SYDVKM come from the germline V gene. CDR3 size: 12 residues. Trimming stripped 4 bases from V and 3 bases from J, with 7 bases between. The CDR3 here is CASSWHLYEQYF. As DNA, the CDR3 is TGTGCCAGCAGTTGGCACCTCTACGAGCAGTACTTC.

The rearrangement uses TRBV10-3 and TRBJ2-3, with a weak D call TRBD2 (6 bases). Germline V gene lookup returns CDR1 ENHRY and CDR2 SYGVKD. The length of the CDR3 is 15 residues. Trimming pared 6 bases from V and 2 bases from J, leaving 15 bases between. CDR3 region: CAIRTRGSSTDTQYF. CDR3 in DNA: TGTGCCATCAGGACCCGGGGGTCTTCCACAGATACGCAGTATTTT.

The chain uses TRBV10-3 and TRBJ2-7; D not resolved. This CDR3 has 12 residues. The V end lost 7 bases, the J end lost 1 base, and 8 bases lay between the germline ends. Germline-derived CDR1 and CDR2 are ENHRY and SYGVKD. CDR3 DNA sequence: TGTGCCATCAATGGTGATTCCTACGAGCAGTACTTC. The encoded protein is CAINGDSYEQYF.

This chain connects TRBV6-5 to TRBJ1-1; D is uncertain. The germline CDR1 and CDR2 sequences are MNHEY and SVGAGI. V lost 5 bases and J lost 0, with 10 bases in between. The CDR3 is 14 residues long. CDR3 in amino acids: CASSAQIMNTEAFF. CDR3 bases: TGTGCCAGCAGTGCCCAGATTATGAACACTGAAGCTTTCTTT.

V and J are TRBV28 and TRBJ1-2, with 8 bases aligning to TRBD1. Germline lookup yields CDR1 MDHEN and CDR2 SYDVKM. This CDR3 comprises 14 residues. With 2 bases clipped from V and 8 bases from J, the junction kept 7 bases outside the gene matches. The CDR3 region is CASSLLRGLRGYTF. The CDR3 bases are TGTGCCAGCAGTTTACTCAGGGGGCTCAGAGGCTACACCTTC.

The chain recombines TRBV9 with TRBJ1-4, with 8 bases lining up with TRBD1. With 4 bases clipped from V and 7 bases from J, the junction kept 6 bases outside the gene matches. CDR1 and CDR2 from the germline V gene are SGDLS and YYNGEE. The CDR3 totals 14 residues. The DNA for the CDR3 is TGTGCCAGCAGCCCCCCAGGGGGCTCTGAAAAACTGTTTTTT. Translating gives CASSPPGGSEKLFF.

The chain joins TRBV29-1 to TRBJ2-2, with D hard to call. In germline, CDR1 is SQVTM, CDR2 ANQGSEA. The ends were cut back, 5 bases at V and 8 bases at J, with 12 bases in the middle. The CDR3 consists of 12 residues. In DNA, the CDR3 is TGCAGCGTTATGGGCCAGATTGGGGAGCTGTTTTTT. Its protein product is CSVMGQIGELFF.

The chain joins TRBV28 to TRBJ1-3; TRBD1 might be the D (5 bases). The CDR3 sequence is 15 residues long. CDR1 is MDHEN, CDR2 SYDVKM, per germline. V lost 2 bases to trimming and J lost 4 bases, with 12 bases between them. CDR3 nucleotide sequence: TGTGCCAGCAGTTTAGGAGGGGTGGAAGGAAACACCATATATTTT. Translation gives CASSLGGVEGNTIYF.

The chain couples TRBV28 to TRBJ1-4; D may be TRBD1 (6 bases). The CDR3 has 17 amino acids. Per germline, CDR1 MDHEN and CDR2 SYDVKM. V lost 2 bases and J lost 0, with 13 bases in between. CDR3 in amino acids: CASSLITGLATNEKLFF. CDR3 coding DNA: TGTGCCAGCAGTTTAATCACAGGGCTTGCAACTAATGAAAAACTGTTTTTT.

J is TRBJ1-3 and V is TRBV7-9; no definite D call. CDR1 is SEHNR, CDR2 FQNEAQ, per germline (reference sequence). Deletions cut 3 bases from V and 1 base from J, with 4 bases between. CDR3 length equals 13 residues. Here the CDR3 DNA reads TGTGCCAGCAGCTTCTTTTCTGGAAACACCATATATTTT. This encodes CASSFFSGNTIYF.

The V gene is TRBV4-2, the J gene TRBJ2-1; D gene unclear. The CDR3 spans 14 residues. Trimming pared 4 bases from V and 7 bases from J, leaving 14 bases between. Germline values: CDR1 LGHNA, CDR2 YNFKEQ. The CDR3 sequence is CASSPELWENEQFF. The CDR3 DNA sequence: TGTGCCAGCAGCCCTGAATTATGGGAAAATGAGCAGTTCTTC.

The CDR3 bases are TGTGCCAGCAAACTAGCGACCAGCTCCTACAATGAGCAGTTCTTC. This translates into CASKLATSSYNEQFF. This chain connects TRBV6-5 to TRBJ2-1; 7 bases line up with TRBD2. CDR1 and CDR2 from the germline V gene are MNHEY and SVGAGI. With V trimmed by 7 bases and J by 0 bases, 6 bases remained unmatched. This CDR3 has 15 residues.

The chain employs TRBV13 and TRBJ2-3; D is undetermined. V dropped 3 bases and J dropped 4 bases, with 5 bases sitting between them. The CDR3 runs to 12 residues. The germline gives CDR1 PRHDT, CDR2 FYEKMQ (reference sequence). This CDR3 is CASSLFADTQYF. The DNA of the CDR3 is TGTGCCAGCAGCTTGTTTGCAGATACGCAGTATTTT. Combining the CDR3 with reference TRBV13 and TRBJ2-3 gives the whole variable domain AAGVIQSPRHLIKEKRETATLKCYPIPRHDTVYWYQQGPGQDPQFLISFYEKMQSDKGSIPDRFSAQQFSDYHSELNMSSLELGDSALYFCASSLFADTQYFGPGTRLTVL.